This TCR beta chain is drawn from a study of blood T cell repertoires in COVID-19. Study-wide background: PBMCs, B-cell-depleted T cells, or T cells were the source of the cDNA or gDNA that made up the material.

Profiling relied on immunoSEQ multiplex PCR, and the TCRdb table lists in-frame clones only, not all of them. The sample yields hundreds of thousands of clones, around 83% seen once. Individuals drawn from 24 US areas were roughly 18 to 95 years old. The sample consisted of PBMCs or T cells enriched from blood (not recorded which). This TCR was sampled from a man in his forties who had been exposed to COVID-19.

This CDR3 reads CASSLRTEPNEQFF. For the CDR3, the DNA is TGTGCCAGCTCACTTCGGACAGAACCCAATGAGCAGTTCTTC. This chain uses TRBV18 with TRBJ2-1; TRBD1 is a possible D gene (6 bases). The CDR3 totals 14 residues. With 4 bases removed from V and 6 bases from J, the gap between germline ends came to 13 bases. In germline, CDR1 is KGHSH, CDR2 LQKENI.